The entry that follows covers one T cell receptor (beta chain) sequence. These data belong to a study of healthy donors' naive CD4 and CD8 T cells. With V trimmed by 9 bases and J by 7 bases, 20 bases remained unmatched. This CDR3 spans 19 amino acids. Germline V gives CDR1 LNHDA, CDR2 SQIVND (reference sequence). A linear amplification protocol produced the TCR libraries from approximately 460 ng of total RNA. Each CDR3 protein is one row after TCRdb ran MiXCR on the reads. This sample carries about 180,000 distinct CDR3 sequences, 74% of them seen once, and the ten largest clones take less than 2.5%.

The clonotype was recovered from a pool of human donors in good health; the sample pools cells from several healthy donors. Sequencing was performed on naive CD4+ and CD8+ T cells sorted from blood, pooled from several donors. The J gene is TRBJ2-1, the V gene TRBV19; TRBD2 aligns across 14 bases. The chain's CDR3 is CASQFLTSGRAGDTNEQFF. CDR3 DNA: TGTGCCAGCCAATTTCTGACTAGCGGGAGGGCCGGGGACACAAATGAGCAGTTCTTC.